This TCR beta chain came from a study of blood T cell repertoires in COVID-19. Study processing details: Reference gene primer amplification gave estimated nucleated cell counts. Clones were read by immunoSEQ multiplex PCR, and TCRdb kept only the in-frame ones, dropping some. V and J calls and clone size come straight from that table; D and trimming were deduced from the DNA. The sample holds more than 45,000 clones, around 90% seen once. The CDR3 has 15 residues. Germline V CDR1 and CDR2: GTSNPN, SVGIG (reference sequence). V lost 0 bases, J lost 7 bases, and 13 bases lay in between. This clone occurred once.

Material for sequencing was peripheral blood. This rearrangement joins TRBV30 to TRBJ1-6; possibly TRBD1 for D (5 bases). This clonotype originated in a man between 65 and 85 years old with active COVID-19. In DNA form, the CDR3 reads TGTGCCTGGAGTGTTCCGTCAGGGAGGAATTCACCCCTCCACTTT. Its translation is CAWSVPSGRNSPLHF.